The rows below give T cell receptor beta chains drawn from one sample of a study of blood T cell repertoires in COVID-19. Produced via immunoSEQ multiplex PCR; TCRdb's table is partial and in-frame only. The sample contains hundreds of thousands of clones, about 91% of which appear only once. Sequencing was performed on peripheral blood. Every receptor here comes from a man aged 80 or over with acute or convalescent COVID-19. Each CDR3 is given with its conserved first and last residue. The D gene is left open where the match is weak. The size of a clone is reported for some rows only, either as once, few or many, or as a class for expanded clones.

NA	TRBV7-9	TRBJ2-7	few	TGTGCCAGCACCCTTGCGGGGGCCCCCTTACCTTCCGCCTACGAGCAGTACTTC	CASTLAGAPLPSAYEQYF
NA	TRBV7-2	TRBJ1-3	NA	TGTGCCAGCAGCTCTAGCGGACCGGTCCTCTCTGGAAACACCATATATTTT	CASSSSGPVLSGNTIYF
TRBD1	TRBV14	TRBJ2-7	once	TGTGCCAGCAGCCTTTCAGGACAGGGGCGGCACGAGCAGTACTTC	CASSLSGQGRHEQYF
TRBD2	TRBV7-3	TRBJ2-3	NA	TGTGCCAGCAGCTTAAACCCGTCCGGGGGGGGCACAGATACGCAGTATTTT	CASSLNPSGGGTDTQYF
NA	TRBV9	TRBJ1-6	NA	TGTGCCAGCAGTGAGGGGACATACAATTCACCCCTCCACTTT	CASSEGTYNSPLHF
NA	TRBV19	TRBJ1-2	NA	TGTGCCAGTAGTAGTACGGGGGGCGCGGGAGGCTACACCTTC	CASSSTGGAGGYTF
TRBD1	TRBV2	TRBJ1-4	once	TGTGCCAGCAGTGGGAGACAGGGAAATGAAAAACTGTTTTTT	CASSGRQGNEKLFF
TRBD1	TRBV4-2	TRBJ1-1	NA	TGTGCCAGCAGCCATTCACAGGGGCAAGGTGAAGCTTTCTTT	CASSHSQGQGEAFF
TRBD1	TRBV5-1	TRBJ1-2	NA	TGCGCCAGCAGCTTGACAGGGGCGTATGGCTACACCTTC	CASSLTGAYGYTF
NA	TRBV29-1	TRBJ2-7	NA	TGCAGCGTTCTTGATGGCGGCTCCTACGAGCAGTACTTC	CSVLDGGSYEQYF
NA	TRBV18	TRBJ2-5	NA	TGTGCCAGCTCACCACGCGCCGTCGCGGAGACCCAGTACTTC	CASSPRAVAETQYF
NA	TRBV4-1	TRBJ1-2	NA	TGCGCCAGCAGCCAACAGGCTACGGTGTATGGCTACACCTTC	CASSQQATVYGYTF
TRBD2	TRBV6-6	TRBJ2-1	NA	TGTGCCAGCAGTCAACCCGGACTAGCAAGGGATGAGCAGTTCTTC	CASSQPGLARDEQFF
TRBD1	TRBV28	TRBJ1-1	NA	TGTGCCAGCAGAACACCGGGACAGGCTGAAGCTTTCTTT	CASRTPGQAEAFF
TRBD1	TRBV10-2	TRBJ1-5	NA	TGCGCCAGCAGTGAGTGGGGACAGGGATATCAGCCCCAGCATTTT	CASSEWGQGYQPQHF
NA	TRBV29-1	TRBJ2-1	NA	TGCAGCTCCCGGGACTCGTCCGAGTATGAGCAGTTCTTC	CSSRDSSEYEQFF
TRBD1	TRBV7-8	TRBJ1-1	NA	TGTGCCAGCAGACGGACAGGGGGCGAAGACACTGAAGCTTTCTTT	CASRRTGGEDTEAFF
TRBD1	TRBV6-5	TRBJ1-5	NA	TGTGCCAGCAGAAGACAGGGGTCTCAGCCCCAGCATTTT	CASRRQGSQPQHF